These 24 T cell receptor beta chains were sequenced from one sample in a study of identical twins. TCRdb analysed the 5' RACE reads with MiXCR anew, one entry per CDR3 protein. The sample shows roughly 700,000 distinct CDR3 sequences, 8.6% of them seen only once. A further study also used this sample, focusing on yellow fever vaccine responses in identical twins.

The specimen was PBMCs. The receptors here all came from a woman aged 18-29 years in good health.

About this clonotype: One end of the junction fails to match germline, which may point to a read error. The rearrangement uses TRBV28 and TRBJ2-1, with a weak D call TRBD2 (5 bases). The length of the CDR3 is 11 residues. CDR1 MDHEN and CDR2 SYDVKM come from the germline V gene. CDR3 region: CASSRRGEEFF. CDR3 DNA sequence: TGTGCCAGCAGCCGTCGGGGTGAGGAGTTCTTC.

The chain combines TRBV5-4 with TRBJ2-5, with 8 bases that match TRBD1. The CDR3 runs 14 residues. Germline assignment: CDR1 SGHNT and CDR2 YYREEE (reference sequence). V shed 3 bases, J shed 3 bases, and the junction held 4 bases outside the gene matches. This CDR3 is CASSSQTGEETQYF. In nucleotides, the CDR3 is TGTGCCAGCAGCTCTCAGACAGGGGAAGAGACCCAGTACTTC.

This clonotype appeared many times. The CDR3 region is CSASRQGSTEAFF. As DNA, the CDR3 is TGCAGTGCTTCTAGACAGGGGAGCACTGAAGCTTTCTTT. The chain has TRBV20-1 and TRBJ1-1, with 8 nucleotides matching TRBD1. This CDR3 is 13 amino acids long. Germline V lookup: CDR1 DFQATT, CDR2 SNEGSKA (reference sequence). The V gene end was trimmed by 5 bases and the J gene end by 4 bases; junction bases not matched to a gene: 6.

J is TRBJ1-3 and V is TRBV28; perhaps TRBD1 as D (5 bases). The CDR3 covers 19 residues. Germline lookup yields CDR1 MDHEN and CDR2 SYDVKM. V dropped 7 bases and J dropped 1 base, with 26 bases sitting between them. Here the CDR3 reads CASKVGKGTVGRSGNTIYF. The CDR3 bases are TGTGCCAGCAAAGTCGGGAAGGGGACCGTTGGGCGGTCTGGAAACACCATATATTTT.

This sequence joins TRBV3-1 and TRBJ1-4; D uncertain. CDR3 length equals 15 residues. V lost 4 bases, J lost 8 bases, and 17 bases lay in between. The germline V gene encodes CDR1 LGHDT and CDR2 YNNKEL (reference sequence). The CDR3 DNA sequence: TGTGCCAGCAGCCCCTACTCGGGAATGGAGGAAAAACTGTTTTTT. It encodes CASSPYSGMEEKLFF.

This clonotype was detected many times. The chain joins TRBV28 to TRBJ2-5; D possibly corresponds to TRBD1 (6 bases). The CDR3 consists of 15 residues. CDR1 is MDHEN, CDR2 SYDVKM, per germline. The ends were cut back, 4 bases at V and 2 bases at J, with 14 bases in the middle. CDR3 DNA sequence: TGTGCCAGCAGTTCACAGGGAATAGGACAAGAGACCCAGTACTTC. Residues: CASSSQGIGQETQYF.

This chain connects TRBV27 to TRBJ2-5; 7 bases agree with TRBD1. Germline V gives CDR1 MNHEY, CDR2 SMNVEV (reference sequence). The CDR3 contains 16 residues. The J segment lost 5 bases and the V segment lost 2 bases, leaving 11 bases of the junction unmatched. The CDR3 region is CASSLRAAGGSETQYF. CDR3 bases: TGTGCCAGCAGTTTAAGGGCGGCAGGGGGATCCGAGACCCAGTACTTC.

This clonotype was seen a few times. This chain uses TRBV7-3 with TRBJ2-2, with a possible D match to TRBD1 (5 bases). Germline V gene sequence: CDR1 SGHTA, CDR2 FQGTGA. The CDR3 consists of 14 residues. V gave up 5 bases and J gave up 7 bases, with 14 bases separating them. CDR3 DNA sequence: TGTGCCAGCAGCATATTCCAGGGTAACGGGGAGCTGTTTTTT. Amino acid sequence: CASSIFQGNGELFF.

The chain employs TRBV25-1 and TRBJ2-6, with 8 bases matching TRBD1. The V gene end was trimmed by 3 bases and the J gene end by 0 bases; junction bases not matched to a gene: 10. Germline CDR1 and CDR2: MGHDK and SYGVNS. The CDR3 length is 19 residues. The CDR3 sequence: CASSDPDRGFSSGANVLTF. CDR3 nucleotide sequence: TGTGCCAGCAGTGATCCCGACAGGGGATTTTCCTCTGGGGCCAACGTCCTGACTTTC.

The V call is TRBV10-3, the J call TRBJ2-1; a weak D match, TRBD1 (7 bases). Germline V gene data show CDR1 as ENHRY and CDR2 as SYGVKD. The CDR3 is made up of 16 amino acids. The V end was cut by 8 bases, the J end by 3 bases, with 20 bases between. The CDR3 nucleotides are TGTGCCATCTGGCGCGGGACAGACGACGTCTACAATGAGCAGTTCTTC. It codes for CAIWRGTDDVYNEQFF.

The gene calls are TRBV9 and TRBJ2-1; TRBD2 is a possible D gene (5 bases). The CDR3 has 14 residues. The V end was cut by 0 bases, the J end by 7 bases, with 11 bases between. CDR1 and CDR2 (germline): SGDLS, YYNGEE. CDR3 in DNA: TGTGCCAGCAGCGTAGAAACTAGTTCTAATGAGCAGTTCTTC. This sequence encodes CASSVETSSNEQFF.

This clonotype showed up many times. This chain uses TRBV12-3 or TRBV12-4 with TRBJ1-1; 7 bases fit TRBD1. V was pared by 6 bases and J by 9 bases, with 10 bases of the junction left unmatched. The CDR3 consists of 13 residues. The CDR3 DNA reads TGTGCCAGCAGCTTTCATGGGACAGTTCAAGCTTTCTTT. This translates into CASSFHGTVQAFF.

This clonotype has just a few counts. The chain uses TRBV12-3 or TRBV12-4 and TRBJ1-3, with D unresolved. The germline V and J ends were trimmed by 8 bases and 8 bases, with 7 bases remaining between them. This CDR3 has 10 residues. Here the CDR3 DNA reads TGTGCCAGCCGCGGGGACACCATATATTTT. It yields the protein CASRGDTIYF.

There are a few counts of this clonotype. The chain combines TRBV4-1 with TRBJ1-1; 9 nucleotides line up with TRBD1. The J segment lost 5 bases and the V segment lost 6 bases, leaving 10 bases of the junction unmatched. The CDR3 runs 15 residues. Germline values: CDR1 MGHRA, CDR2 YSYEKL. The chain's CDR3 is CASSPGTGTRTEAFF. DNA for the CDR3: TGCGCCAGCAGTCCCGGGACAGGGACGAGAACTGAAGCTTTCTTT.

This clonotype was counted only a few times. This sequence joins TRBV24-1 and TRBJ2-3; 9 bases align to TRBD2. CDR1 and CDR2 (germline): KGHDR, SFDVKD. Trimming at V came to 5 bases and at J to 4 bases, leaving 0 bases not matched to a gene. The CDR3 spans 13 residues. CDR3 residues: CATSVAGADTQYF. In DNA, the CDR3 is TGTGCCACCAGTGTAGCGGGGGCAGATACGCAGTATTTT.

There are a few counts of this clonotype. V and J are TRBV20-1 and TRBJ1-5; 7 bases match TRBD1. J lost 5 bases, V lost 5 bases, and 9 bases had no gene match. This CDR3 comprises 14 residues. The germline V gene encodes CDR1 DFQATT and CDR2 SNEGSKA (reference sequence). DNA for the CDR3: TGCAGTGCTTCCCGGGACAGTAATGATCAGCCCCAGCATTTT. Protein sequence: CSASRDSNDQPQHF.

This clonotype showed up many times. V gene TRBV11-2 combines with J gene TRBJ2-3; D is unclear. Trimming left V 3 bases short and J 2 bases short, with 12 bases between. The germline gives CDR1 SGHAT, CDR2 FQNNGV. The CDR3 has 15 residues. The CDR3 DNA is TGTGCCAGCAGCTTGGTTGGTGTGCTCACAGATACGCAGTATTTT. Translating it yields CASSLVGVLTDTQYF.

V usage is TRBV11-2 and J usage is TRBJ2-3, with 8 bases identical to TRBD2. V lost 1 base to trimming and J lost 3 bases; unmatched junction nucleotides: 9. Germline-derived CDR1 and CDR2 are SGHAT and FQNNGV. This CDR3 is 17 amino acids long. This chain's CDR3 is CASSLGQAREGTDTQYF. CDR3 sequence (DNA): TGTGCCAGCAGCTTAGGACAAGCACGGGAGGGAACAGATACGCAGTATTTT.

CDR3 nucleotide sequence: TGCAGTGCCCGACCCCCGACAGGGTTTTTCGATACGCAGTATTTT. Protein product: CSARPPTGFFDTQYF. The chain couples TRBV20-1 to TRBJ2-3; the match to TRBD1 covers 7 bases. There are 15 residues in the CDR3. Germline trimming cut 6 bases from V and 6 bases from J; bases unmatched to any gene: 15. CDR1 and CDR2 from the germline V gene are DFQATT and SNEGSKA (reference sequence).

The J gene is TRBJ2-2, the V gene TRBV20-1; D is unclear. CDR3 size: 16 residues. The germline V gene encodes CDR1 DFQATT and CDR2 SNEGSKA (reference sequence). The V and J ends lost 0 bases and 5 bases respectively, with 16 bases between them. CDR3 DNA: TGCAGTGCTAGAGATCTAAGCCCCTTTCGGACCGGGGAGCTGTTTTTT. Translating it yields CSARDLSPFRTGELFF.

This clonotype showed up just a few times. The CDR3 DNA reads TGTGCCAGCAGCTCCTCATTAGTCCAAGATGAGCAGTTCTTC. It encodes CASSSSLVQDEQFF. V usage is TRBV7-9 and J usage is TRBJ2-1, with D uncertain. V shed 4 bases and J shed 8 bases, with 15 bases lying between them. The length of the CDR3 is 14 residues. Germline CDR1 and CDR2: SEHNR and FQNEAQ (reference sequence). The full variable domain, with the rest looked up from reference TRBV7-9 and TRBJ2-1, is DTGVSQNPRHKITKRGQNVTFRCDPISEHNRLYWYRQTLGQGPEFLTYFQNEAQLEKSRLLSDRFSAERPKGSFSTLEIQRTEQGDSAMYLCASSSSLVQDEQFFGPGTRLTVL.

The count of this clonotype is one. A much larger clonotype is one base distant, so this may be a read error. This chain uses TRBV2 with TRBJ2-7; 7 bases line up with TRBD1. This CDR3 has 13 residues. In germline, CDR1 is SNHLY, CDR2 FYNNEI. The trim removed 6 bases at V and 2 bases at J, leaving 4 bases unmatched. The chain's CDR3 is CASRETGTYEQYF. CDR3 sequence (DNA): TGTGCCAGCAGAGAGACAGGGACCTACGAGCAGTACTTC.

This clonotype was observed many times. The chain couples TRBV10-3 to TRBJ2-1; D may be TRBD1 (5 bases). V was shortened by 2 bases and J by 6 bases, with 11 bases between the two germline ends. The CDR3 spans 14 residues. Germline lookup yields CDR1 ENHRY and CDR2 SYGVKD. CDR3 amino acids: CAISEPGMPNEQFF. The CDR3 DNA reads TGTGCCATCAGTGAGCCAGGGATGCCCAATGAGCAGTTCTTC.

This clonotype was detected a few times. The chain links TRBV6-5 to TRBJ1-6; D gene unclear. This CDR3 spans 16 amino acids. Trimming shortened V by 0 bases and J by 6 bases, and 12 bases separated the two germline ends. From germline, CDR1 is MNHEY and CDR2 SVGAGI. CDR3 nucleotide sequence: TGTGCCAGCAGTTACTCCGCGGGGTTAGGTAATTCACCCCTCCACTTT. This translates into CASSYSAGLGNSPLHF.